The TCR beta chain under discussion was sequenced for a study of shared clonotypes between healthy human individuals. Study observations and caveats: Sharing across several donors was seen in 4% to 5% of naive CD4 clonotypes.

Between the trimmed V and J ends, which lost 1 base and 7 bases, there was a span of 12 bases. The germline V gene encodes CDR1 SGHDT and CDR2 YYEEEE. The CDR3 extends over 14 amino acids. Deep was the level at which the assay was run. This table comes from immunoSEQ multiplex PCR, and its TCRdb copy is limited to in-frame clones, with some not included. This sample has 2 million to 2.5 million clones, with 92% found just once. This clone was counted a single time. Its cognate antigen is unknown. Splitting the CD4+ cells yielded a CD45RA+ naive subset and a CD45RA-negative memory subset. The TCR sequence derives from a man between 18 and 29 years old in good health. Some clones in this sample may be carry-over from other donors' samples. Material for sequencing was naive CD4+ T cells from PBMCs. Subset reported: CD45RA+ positively selected. This chain links TRBV5-6 with TRBJ2-4; tentative D call: TRBD2 (5 bases). For the CDR3, the DNA is TGTGCCAGCAGCTTGCGGACTCTCAAGAACATTCAGTACTTC. This codes for CASSLRTLKNIQYF.